The 11 T cell receptor beta chains below all came from one sample that was sequenced in a study of shared clonotypes between healthy human individuals. Naive CD8 isolation took CD45RO-negative cells positively selected for CCR7 and excluded terminally differentiated effector memory CD45RA+ cells. The method was immunoSEQ multiplex PCR; TCRdb's version includes in-frame clones alone and lacks a portion of them. This sample carries just over 2,000,000 clones, about 95% of them seen once, and the ten largest clones take 0.85% to 1.2%. Sequenced material: naive CD8+ T cells sorted from blood. The receptors here all came from a man between 18 and 29 years old in good health.

This chain joins TRBV10-3 and TRBJ2-1; 11 bases line up with TRBD1. With V trimmed by 5 bases and J by 7 bases, 7 bases remained unmatched. From germline, CDR1 is ENHRY and CDR2 SYGVKD. The CDR3 loop spans 15 amino acids. The CDR3 loop is CAISSGQGVRNEQFF. The DNA for the CDR3 is TGTGCCATCAGTTCGGGACAGGGGGTCAGGAATGAGCAGTTCTTC.

As regards this clone: At the DNA level, this CDR3 is encoded by other sequences in the same sample as well. V and J are TRBV9 and TRBJ2-1; no clear D. Trimming stripped 0 bases from V and 6 bases from J, with 7 bases between. CDR1 and CDR2 from the germline V gene are SGDLS and YYNGEE. The CDR3 has 13 residues. The CDR3 region has the DNA TGTGCCAGCAGCGTAGCTAGTGGCAATGAGCAGTTCTTC. Protein: CASSVASGNEQFF.

The V call is TRBV19, the J call TRBJ2-7; 8 nucleotides line up with TRBD1. Per germline, CDR1 LNHDA and CDR2 SQIVND (reference sequence). The CDR3 covers 13 residues. With 5 bases clipped from V and 5 bases from J, the junction kept 5 bases outside the gene matches. The CDR3 region is CASSLDREDEQYF. CDR3 coding DNA: TGTGCCAGTAGTTTGGACAGGGAGGACGAGCAGTACTTC.

As to this clone: Other nucleotide sequences from this sample produce the same CDR3. The gene calls are TRBV5-6 and TRBJ2-7, with a possible D match to TRBD2 (5 bases). CDR3 length: 14 amino acids. Per germline, CDR1 SGHDT and CDR2 YYEEEE. V dropped 0 bases and J dropped 0 bases, with 7 bases sitting between them. CDR3 in DNA: TGTGCCAGCAGCTTGGTGGGGAGCTCCTACGAGCAGTACTTC. It yields the protein CASSLVGSSYEQYF. Looking up the rest from reference TRBV5-6 and TRBJ2-7 gives the full variable domain: DAGVTQSPTHLIKTRGQQVTLRCSPKSGHDTVSWYQQALGQGPQFIFQYYEEEERQRGNFPDRFSGHQFPNYSSELNVNALLLGDSALYLCASSLVGSSYEQYFGPGTRLTVT.

Here the CDR3 reads CASSFTDDEQYF. As DNA, the CDR3 is TGTGCCAGCAGCTTTACAGACGACGAGCAGTACTTC. The chain employs TRBV7-6 and TRBJ2-7, with D uncertain. Trimming took 3 bases from V and 5 from J, leaving 8 bases between them. The CDR3 runs to 12 residues. Germline values: CDR1 SGHVS, CDR2 FNYEAQ.

The chain is built from TRBV5-1 and TRBJ1-1; D uncertain. Germline V gives CDR1 SGHRS, CDR2 YFSETQ. This CDR3 region has 12 residues. The V end was cut by 6 bases, the J end by 10 bases, with 16 bases between. CDR3 coding DNA: TGCGCCAGCATGTCAGAGGGCCCAGGAGCTTTCTTT. The encoded protein is CASMSEGPGAFF.

The gene calls are TRBV6-1 and TRBJ2-1; TRBD2 might be the D (6 bases). This CDR3 is built from 14 residues. Germline CDR1 MNHNS, CDR2 SASEGT. The V end was cut by 6 bases, the J end by 3 bases, with 12 bases between. CDR3 in DNA: TGTGCCAGCAGCCACAAGGGAGGCTACAATGAGCAGTTCTTC. It yields the protein CASSHKGGYNEQFF.

The CDR3 reads CASSLGRSGGVETQYF. In nucleotides, the CDR3 is TGTGCCAGCAGCTTAGGCCGTAGCGGGGGAGTGGAGACCCAGTACTTC. This sequence joins TRBV13 and TRBJ2-5, with 9 bases matching TRBD2. Germline CDR1 is PRHDT and CDR2 is FYEKMQ (reference sequence). CDR3 length: 16 residues. J was trimmed by 5 bases and V by 0 bases; bases with no gene match: 7.

This clone was seen only a few times. The genes are TRBV11-2 and TRBJ1-2, with 9 bases that match TRBD1. Germline V gene data show CDR1 as SGHAT and CDR2 as FQNNGV. Trimming removed 4 bases from V and 3 bases from J; junction bases left unmatched: 0. The CDR3 totals 13 residues. CDR3: CASSWDRDYGYTF. CDR3 nucleotide sequence: TGTGCCAGCAGCTGGGACAGGGACTATGGCTACACCTTC.

The chain uses TRBV18 and TRBJ1-1; TRBD1 aligns across 10 bases. The trim removed 5 bases at V and 1 base at J, leaving 4 bases unmatched. CDR3 length: 15 residues. The germline V gene encodes CDR1 KGHSH and CDR2 LQKENI. The CDR3 is CASSTGQGKNTEAFF. CDR3 DNA sequence: TGTGCCAGCTCAACGGGACAGGGGAAGAACACTGAAGCTTTCTTT.

Worth noting for this clone: In the same sample, other DNA sequences code for this CDR3. The chain couples TRBV7-9 to TRBJ1-1; D may be TRBD1 (5 bases). Germline V CDR1 and CDR2: SEHNR, FQNEAQ (reference sequence). V lost 0 bases and J 0 bases, leaving 8 bases between the germline ends. The CDR3 totals 15 residues. Here the CDR3 DNA reads TGTGCCAGCAGCTTAGCGGGGGGGTTGAACACTGAAGCTTTCTTT. Translated: CASSLAGGLNTEAFF.